The clone carrying this TCR beta chain occurred a few times. Its specificity is unknown. The source of the sample is a study of cytomegalovirus exposure and HLA in healthy donors. Trimming at V came to 3 bases and at J to 8 bases, leaving 9 bases not matched to a gene. The CDR3 spans 15 residues. CDR1 and CDR2 from the germline V gene are SGHDT and YYEEEE. General study points: As was reported, the HLA-A and HLA-B alleles of most subjects were accurately predicted from TCR beta sequences. Clonal expansion, a later analysis showed, was greater in HLA-associated TCR beta chains than in equally common others. The study flagged roughly 160 TCR beta chains as cytomegalovirus-associated.

The PCR had 60 Vbeta and 13 Jbeta primers. Authors' methods: Unique TCR beta chains totaled some 81 million in a later count, with around 11 million of them shared. The repertoire was sequenced with immunoSEQ multiplex PCR; TCRdb's copy has only in-frame clones and lacks some. V, J and clone size are those of that table, while D and trimming were read from the DNA. The profile covers fewer than 60,000 clones, with 72% appearing a single time and roughly a fifth taken by the ten largest. The sequencing input was PBMCs. This clonotype was sampled from a woman aged 45-65 years in good health and CMV-seropositive. The chain uses TRBV5-6 and TRBJ1-4; 8 positions agree with TRBD1. The CDR3 is CASSSMTGEVEKLFF. The CDR3, as DNA: TGTGCCAGCAGCTCGATGACAGGGGAAGTCGAAAAACTGTTTTTT.